The source of this T cell receptor beta chain is a study of blood T cells in healthy people across ages. A second about 7 to 11 cycle PCR used barcoded and J-beta primers. TCRdb fed the 5' RACE reads into MiXCR, producing one record per CDR3 protein. The sample holds 550,000 to 750,000 distinct CDR3 sequences, around a fifth seen once. General study points: Those diversity estimates obtained from one million T cells were thought to be underestimates. Across the age range, TCR beta diversity per million T cells fell in a roughly linear way. Higher naive T cell percentage went strongly together with higher TCR beta diversity.

This CDR3 region has 14 residues. With 4 bases clipped from V and 2 bases from J, the junction kept 5 bases outside the gene matches. The V gene's germline CDR1 is SGHRS and CDR2 YFSETQ. This clonotype was observed many times. The antigen is undetermined. V and J are TRBV5-1 and TRBJ1-1; 7 nucleotides agree with TRBD1. This TCR derives from a man in his sixties or seventies in good health. Specimen: blood. For the CDR3, the DNA is TGCGCCAGCAGCGCCGGGACAGCAAACACTGAAGCTTTCTTT. Translating gives CASSAGTANTEAFF.